The next 20 T cell receptor beta chains were all read from a single sample in a study of shared clonotypes between healthy human individuals. Sequencing used immunoSEQ multiplex PCR; TCRdb keeps in-frame clones, though not all of them. Counted here are a few million clones, about 94% occurring once; the ten biggest clones make up 1.5% to 2%. Naive CD8 cells comprised CD45RO-negative, CCR7-positively selected cells, excluding terminally differentiated effector memory CD45RA+ cells. Sequencing was carried out using naive CD8+ T cells from PBMCs. The receptor set was obtained from a man younger than 30 in good health. Some clones in this sample may be carry-over from other donors' samples.

The chain couples TRBV28 to TRBJ2-1; 10 bases map to TRBD2. The CDR3 extends over 14 amino acids. CDR1 and CDR2 from the germline V gene are MDHEN and SYDVKM. With V trimmed by 11 bases and J by 2 bases, 6 bases remained unmatched. Written as DNA, the CDR3 is TGTGCCGCGAGGACTAGCGGAGCCTACAATGAGCAGTTCTTC. It specifies CAARTSGAYNEQFF.

To note about this clone: Other DNA sequences within the sample encode an identical CDR3. V usage is TRBV7-9 and J usage is TRBJ2-7, with D possibly matching TRBD1 (6 bases). V lost 5 bases to trimming and J lost 0 bases, with 11 bases between them. CDR3 length: 14 amino acids. In germline, CDR1 is SEHNR, CDR2 FQNEAQ (reference sequence). The CDR3 loop reads CASSPRDNSYEQYF. The CDR3 nucleotides read TGTGCCAGCAGCCCTCGGGACAACTCCTACGAGCAGTACTTC.

The chain joins TRBV6-1 to TRBJ1-1; D gene ambiguous. The germline CDR1 and CDR2 sequences are MNHNS and SASEGT. The CDR3 sequence is 15 residues long. The V and J ends lost 1 base and 4 bases respectively, with 13 bases between them. The CDR3 spells CASSEGAGLGTEAFF. DNA for the CDR3: TGTGCCAGCAGTGAAGGGGCGGGGTTGGGCACTGAAGCTTTCTTT.

V is TRBV5-4 and J is TRBJ2-1; TRBD2 matches 11 bases. The germline gives CDR1 SGHNT, CDR2 YYREEE (reference sequence). V trimming: 1 base; J trimming: 7 bases; junction bases outside the gene matches: 4. This CDR3 spans 15 amino acids. The CDR3 region is CASSLSSGGYNEQFF. The CDR3 coding sequence is TGTGCCAGCAGCTTGTCTAGCGGGGGGTATAATGAGCAGTTCTTC. The complete variable domain, with remaining parts taken from reference TRBV5-4 and TRBJ2-1, reads ETGVTQSPTHLIKTRGQQVTLRCSSQSGHNTVSWYQQALGQGPQFIFQYYREEENGRGNFPPRFSGLQFPNYSSELNVNALELDDSALYLCASSLSSGGYNEQFFGPGTRLTVL.

The rearrangement joins TRBV7-9 to TRBJ2-3; no firm D call. This CDR3 spans 14 amino acids. Germline V CDR1 and CDR2: SEHNR, FQNEAQ (reference sequence). The V gene lost 3 bases and the J gene lost 2 bases, with 9 bases spanning the gap. The CDR3 DNA reads TGTGCCAGCAGCTTTACCCAGCCCACAGATACGCAGTATTTT. As protein: CASSFTQPTDTQYF.

This clone came up once. The genes are TRBV9 and TRBJ1-4; 8 bases map to TRBD1. The junction had 8 bases not matched to a gene; V was cut back by 4 bases and J by 3 bases. This CDR3 region has 16 residues. CDR1 is SGDLS and CDR2 is YYNGEE in the germline V gene. The CDR3 reads CASSPGQGGANEKLFF. In DNA form, the CDR3 reads TGTGCCAGCAGCCCCGGACAGGGCGGTGCTAATGAAAAACTGTTTTTT.

The chain combines TRBV19 with TRBJ2-3; the D is unclear. Germline CDR1 reads LNHDA; CDR2 reads SQIVND (reference sequence). The V gene lost 7 bases and the J gene lost 2 bases, with 10 bases spanning the gap. This CDR3 comprises 13 residues. The CDR3: CASTASATDTQYF. In DNA, the CDR3 is TGTGCCAGTACAGCGTCGGCCACAGATACGCAGTATTTT.

The genes are TRBV19 and TRBJ1-4; the D is unclear. From germline, CDR1 is LNHDA and CDR2 SQIVND (reference sequence). Trimming took 6 bases from V and 7 from J, leaving 18 bases between them. CDR3 length: 15 residues. The chain's CDR3 is CASRDVSVWGEKLFF. For the CDR3, the DNA is TGTGCCAGTAGAGATGTGTCGGTTTGGGGTGAAAAACTGTTTTTT.

The chain joins TRBV2 to TRBJ2-3, with D uncertain. The V and J ends lost 2 bases and 6 bases respectively, with 12 bases between them. Germline V gene lookup returns CDR1 SNHLY and CDR2 FYNNEI. CDR3 length: 14 residues. The CDR3 sequence: CASSERGPPDTQYF. DNA for the CDR3: TGTGCCAGCAGTGAACGCGGTCCACCTGATACGCAGTATTTT.

In this sample, this clone turned up once. V usage is TRBV4-2 and J usage is TRBJ2-7; D may match TRBD1 or TRBD2 (5 bases each). This CDR3 spans 16 amino acids. The germline gives CDR1 LGHNA, CDR2 YNFKEQ. V was cut by 3 bases and J by 4 bases, with 19 bases left in between. CDR3 in DNA: TGTGCCAGCAGCCAGGTTCATGGGGGACGGTCTTACGAGCAGTACTTC. Translation: CASSQVHGGRSYEQYF.

This clone was counted a single time. The chain is built from TRBV9 and TRBJ2-3; 12 positions agree with TRBD1. CDR1 and CDR2 (germline): SGDLS, YYNGEE. Unmatched junction bases numbered 10, after V lost 2 bases and J lost 6 bases. CDR3 length: 17 residues. The chain's CDR3 is CASSVNPGTGGADTQYF. The DNA of the CDR3 is TGTGCCAGCAGCGTCAATCCAGGGACAGGGGGCGCCGATACGCAGTATTTT.

CDR3 region: CASSPRTGAYNYGYTF. The DNA of the CDR3 is TGTGCCAGCAGCCCTAGGACAGGGGCTTATAACTATGGCTACACCTTC. V and J are TRBV5-8 and TRBJ1-2, with 9 bases fitting TRBD1. The ends lost 4 bases at V and 1 base at J; junction bases unmatched: 8. In germline, CDR1 is SGHTS, CDR2 YDEGEE. The CDR3 runs 16 residues. Using reference TRBV5-8 and TRBJ1-2 for the parts outside the CDR3, the full variable domain is EAGVTQSPTHLIKTRGQQATLRCSPISGHTSVYWYQQALGLGLQFLLWYDEGEERNRGNFPPRFSGRQFPNYSSELNVNALELEDSALYLCASSPRTGAYNYGYTFGSGTRLTVV.

This clone has more than one count but fewer than ten. J is TRBJ2-2 and V is TRBV29-1; D gene ambiguous. Germline V gene sequence: CDR1 SQVTM, CDR2 ANQGSEA. Trimming took 7 bases from V and 6 from J, leaving 9 bases between them. The CDR3 has 11 residues. The DNA of the CDR3 is TGCAGCGCCCGAAGATCCGGGGAGCTGTTTTTT. Translation gives CSARRSGELFF.

This sequence joins TRBV6-5 and TRBJ2-7, with D possibly TRBD1 on 6 matching bases. The V and J ends lost 3 bases and 5 bases respectively, with 11 bases between them. The V gene's germline CDR1 is MNHEY and CDR2 SVGAGI. The CDR3 is 13 residues long. The CDR3 here is CASSYQGRNEQYF. CDR3 nucleotides: TGTGCCAGCAGTTATCAGGGGCGGAACGAGCAGTACTTC.

The chain couples TRBV4-2 to TRBJ2-2; the D gene is possibly TRBD2 (6 bases). CDR3 length: 16 amino acids. Deletions cut 1 base from V and 6 bases from J, with 15 bases between. Germline CDR1 reads LGHNA; CDR2 reads YNFKEQ. The CDR3: CASSQVGGVRAGELFF. In DNA form, the CDR3 reads TGTGCCAGCAGCCAAGTCGGAGGGGTTCGCGCCGGGGAGCTGTTTTTT.

This chain links TRBV18 with TRBJ2-7; D not certain. This CDR3 is built from 15 residues. The V end lost 0 bases, the J end lost 3 bases, and 12 bases lay between the germline ends. Germline CDR1 is KGHSH and CDR2 is LQKENI. The CDR3 loop reads CASSPPDQGNYEQYF. The CDR3 DNA sequence: TGTGCCAGCTCACCACCGGACCAAGGGAACTACGAGCAGTACTTC. The full variable domain, rest sourced from reference TRBV18 and TRBJ2-7, is NAGVMQNPRHLVRRRGQEARLRCSPMKGHSHVYWYRQLPEEGLKFMVYLQKENIIDESGMPKERFSAEFPKEGPSILRIQQVVRGDSAAYFCASSPPDQGNYEQYFGPGTRLTVT.

V is TRBV9 and J is TRBJ1-1; 9 nucleotides agree with TRBD1. Trimming at V came to 0 bases and at J to 3 bases, leaving 12 bases not matched to a gene. Germline CDR1 SGDLS, CDR2 YYNGEE. The CDR3 totals 18 residues. The CDR3 region has the DNA TGTGCCAGCAGCGTAGAGAACTTTGCAGGGGACAGGGACACTGAAGCTTTCTTT. This codes for CASSVENFAGDRDTEAFF.

This clone showed up just a few times. The rearrangement links TRBV10-3 to TRBJ2-2; no definite D call. The V gene's germline CDR1 is ENHRY and CDR2 SYGVKD. CDR3 length: 13 residues. V dropped 0 bases and J dropped 9 bases, with 8 bases sitting between them. CDR3: CAISESPSWELFF. The DNA of the CDR3 is TGTGCCATCAGTGAGTCCCCCTCTTGGGAGCTGTTTTTT.

The V gene is TRBV27, the J gene TRBJ2-1; D is unresolved. Trimming removed 10 bases from V and 1 base from J, with 11 bases in between. The CDR3 extends over 13 amino acids. In germline, CDR1 is MNHEY, CDR2 SMNVEV (reference sequence). For the CDR3, the DNA is TGTGCCACCTCCCAGTATTCCTACAATGAGCAGTTCTTC. Translated, it gives CATSQYSYNEQFF.

This clone is a singleton in its sample. The rearrangement joins TRBV6-5 to TRBJ2-7; TRBD1 agrees at 9 bases. CDR1 and CDR2 (germline): MNHEY, SVGAGI. The CDR3 totals 14 residues. The junction had 5 bases not matched to a gene; V was cut back by 5 bases and J by 3 bases. The CDR3 sequence: CASSLGQGYYEQYF. The CDR3 DNA follows: TGTGCCAGCAGTCTGGGACAGGGTTACTACGAGCAGTACTTC.